This TCR beta chain emerged from a study of regulatory T cells in long-lasting Graves disease. Investigators prepared the TCR beta libraries by applying iRepertoire HTBI primers and Arm-PCR of CDR3 regions. TCRdb reanalysed the multiplex PCR reads using MiXCR and keeps one entry per CDR3 protein. The data show about 560,000 distinct CDR3 sequences, 15% to 20% seen once. General study results and limits: Persistent cases favored TRBV28, TRBJ1-2 and TRBJ2-5.

The CDR3 runs to 15 residues. V lost 3 bases to trimming and J lost 3 bases; unmatched junction nucleotides: 7. From germline, CDR1 is SGHAT and CDR2 FQDESV (reference sequence). A few counts support this clonotype. The antigen remains undetermined. Time point reported: newly diagnosed GD, antithyroid drugs for less than 3 months. The TCR library used RNA extracted from PBMCs. Those enrolled as patients came out of an endocrinology department in Xi'an, China. This same sample was also part of a study on T cells in Graves' hyperthyroidism and ophthalmopathy. That paper adds: The hyperthyroidism patients had all been newly diagnosed, and their disease duration was under 2 months. Their ages ranged from 18 to 65 years. A set of HTBI primers served as the primers for a first-round RT-PCR of the TCR CDR3.

This receptor was obtained from a man younger than 30 with Graves disease. The specimen comprised peripheral blood mononuclear cells (PBMCs), sampled at new diagnosis, from a patient treated with antithyroid drugs. The V call is TRBV11-1, the J call TRBJ1-1; 7 bases are shared with TRBD1. The DNA of the CDR3 is TGTGCCAGCAGCTTTACAGGGGTCCGGGACACTGAAGCTTTCTTT. Translation gives CASSFTGVRDTEAFF.